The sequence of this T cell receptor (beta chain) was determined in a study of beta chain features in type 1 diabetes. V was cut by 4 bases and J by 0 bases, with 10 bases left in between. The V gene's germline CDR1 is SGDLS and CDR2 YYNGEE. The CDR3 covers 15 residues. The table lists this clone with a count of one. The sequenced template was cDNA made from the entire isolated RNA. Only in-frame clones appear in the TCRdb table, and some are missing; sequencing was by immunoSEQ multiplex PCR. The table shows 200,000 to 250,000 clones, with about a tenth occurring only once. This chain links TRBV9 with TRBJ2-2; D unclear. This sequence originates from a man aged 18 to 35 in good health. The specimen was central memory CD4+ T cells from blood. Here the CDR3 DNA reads TGTGCCAGCAGCCCCCCCCTACCGAACACCGGGGAGCTGTTTTTT. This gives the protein CASSPPLPNTGELFF.